This is a list of T cell receptor beta chains from one sample in a study of shared clonotypes between healthy human individuals. TCRdb keeps only in-frame clones here, not all; method: immunoSEQ multiplex PCR. The table lists some 200,000 clones, approximately 92% of them singletons. The sequencing sample was made of naive CD4+ T cells sorted from blood. These receptors all come from a woman in her twenties or thirties in good health. The CDR3 runs from the conserved cysteine through the conserved F or W. D genes are given only for firm matches. Size values are once, few and many counts, or a class for expanded clones, and some rows have none.

CDR3nt: TGTGCCAGCAGCTTAGAGACCTTAGGACTAGCGGGAGGTATATACGAGCAGTACTTC; CDR3aa: CASSLETLGLAGGIYEQYF; v_gene: TRBV7-6; j_gene: TRBJ2-7; d_gene: TRBD2; abundance: .
CDR3nt: TGCAGCGTCGAGGAGGGGGTGGCGACTGAAGCTTTCTTT; CDR3aa: CSVEEGVATEAFF; v_gene: TRBV29-1; j_gene: TRBJ1-1; d_gene: .; abundance: .
CDR3nt: TGTGCCAGCAGTTTATTCGGTAGCGGGAGTTTCGAGCAGTACTTC; CDR3aa: CASSLFGSGSFEQYF; v_gene: TRBV28; j_gene: TRBJ2-7; d_gene: TRBD2; abundance: .
CDR3nt: TGTGCCAGCAGGGGAGTGGGGGCGGCTGGAAACACCATATATTTT; CDR3aa: CASRGVGAAGNTIYF; v_gene: TRBV2; j_gene: TRBJ1-3; d_gene: .; abundance: few
CDR3nt: TGCGCCAGCAGAGGGGTTACAGAGGACGAGCAGTACTTC; CDR3aa: CASRGVTEDEQYF; v_gene: TRBV5-1; j_gene: TRBJ2-7; d_gene: .; abundance: .
CDR3nt: TGTGCCACCAGAGTCGGAGGGCGGATCGCAGATACGCAGTATTTT; CDR3aa: CATRVGGRIADTQYF; v_gene: TRBV15; j_gene: TRBJ2-3; d_gene: .; abundance: .
CDR3nt: TGCGCCAGCAGCCAAGATTATCCGGGAAGCTCCTACGAGCAGTACTTC; CDR3aa: CASSQDYPGSSYEQYF; v_gene: TRBV4-1; j_gene: TRBJ2-7; d_gene: .; abundance: .
CDR3nt: TGTGCCAGCAGCCAAGATCGAGTACTTGAGCAGTACTTC; CDR3aa: CASSQDRVLEQYF; v_gene: TRBV4-2; j_gene: TRBJ2-7; d_gene: .; abundance: .
CDR3nt: TGTGCCAGCTCACCAATGGGGCTAGCGGGAGTCCATGAGCAGTTCTTC; CDR3aa: CASSPMGLAGVHEQFF; v_gene: TRBV18; j_gene: TRBJ2-1; d_gene: TRBD2; abundance: .
CDR3nt: TGTGCCAGCAGCTTAGTTGGTCGGCATAGCAATCAGCCCCAGCATTTT; CDR3aa: CASSLVGRHSNQPQHF; v_gene: TRBV7-2; j_gene: TRBJ1-5; d_gene: .; abundance: .
CDR3nt: TGCGCCAGCAGTGGAAGCGGGAGTAAGTACGAGCAGTACTTC; CDR3aa: CASSGSGSKYEQYF; v_gene: TRBV10-2; j_gene: TRBJ2-7; d_gene: TRBD2; abundance: .
CDR3nt: TGTGCCAGCAGCGAACAGGGGTTTTACGAGCAGTACTTC; CDR3aa: CASSEQGFYEQYF; v_gene: TRBV2; j_gene: TRBJ2-7; d_gene: TRBD1; abundance: once
CDR3nt: TGTGCCAGCAGTTTACGGGACGGACGGACAGATACGCAGTATTTT; CDR3aa: CASSLRDGRTDTQYF; v_gene: TRBV28; j_gene: TRBJ2-3; d_gene: .; abundance: .
CDR3nt: TGTGCCAGCAGCTTTGGACAGGGAATAACAAACACCATATATTTT; CDR3aa: CASSFGQGITNTIYF; v_gene: TRBV7-8; j_gene: TRBJ1-3; d_gene: TRBD1; abundance: .
CDR3nt: TGTGCCAGCAGCTGGGGGACAGGGGCATCAGATACGCAGTATTTT; CDR3aa: CASSWGTGASDTQYF; v_gene: TRBV7-2; j_gene: TRBJ2-3; d_gene: TRBD1; abundance: .
CDR3nt: TGCGCCAGCAGCCAAACGGCCGGGAGGCTACCCAATGAGCAGTTCTTC; CDR3aa: CASSQTAGRLPNEQFF; v_gene: TRBV4-1; j_gene: TRBJ2-1; d_gene: TRBD2; abundance: once
CDR3nt: TGTGCCAGCTCACCCGAATCCGGGACAGGGTTTTACGAGCAGTACTTC; CDR3aa: CASSPESGTGFYEQYF; v_gene: TRBV18; j_gene: TRBJ2-7; d_gene: TRBD1; abundance: .
CDR3nt: TGTGCCAGCAGCTTGGGACAGGGAAATATCCCCTACGAGCAGTACTTC; CDR3aa: CASSLGQGNIPYEQYF; v_gene: TRBV5-8; j_gene: TRBJ2-7; d_gene: TRBD1; abundance: .
CDR3nt: TGTGCCAGCAGTTTAGCGGGAGTGTACGAGCAGTACTTC; CDR3aa: CASSLAGVYEQYF; v_gene: TRBV28; j_gene: TRBJ2-7; d_gene: TRBD2; abundance: once
CDR3nt: TGCAGCGTTGCGGAGGTCTCTAGCGGGACACAGCAGTTCTTC; CDR3aa: CSVAEVSSGTQQFF; v_gene: TRBV29-1; j_gene: TRBJ2-1; d_gene: TRBD2; abundance: .
CDR3nt: TGTGCCACATCGGGGACAGGGACCGGTGGCTACACCTTC; CDR3aa: CATSGTGTGGYTF; v_gene: TRBV19; j_gene: TRBJ1-2; d_gene: TRBD1; abundance: .
CDR3nt: TGTGCCAGCAGTTCTCCGTTGGGGGGCCGTGGGGCCAACGTCCTGACTTTC; CDR3aa: CASSSPLGGRGANVLTF; v_gene: TRBV28; j_gene: TRBJ2-6; d_gene: .; abundance: .
CDR3nt: TGTGCCAGCAGTCCCCCGGGACAGGGTATTGGCGAGCAGTACTTC; CDR3aa: CASSPPGQGIGEQYF; v_gene: TRBV28; j_gene: TRBJ2-7; d_gene: TRBD1; abundance: .
CDR3nt: TGCGCCAGCAGCTTGGCCACTAATGAAAAACTGTTTTTT; CDR3aa: CASSLATNEKLFF; v_gene: TRBV5-1; j_gene: TRBJ1-4; d_gene: .; abundance: once
CDR3nt: TGTGCCAGTAGTACGAAGAGGGGACTAGCGGGGGTTATCAATGAGCAGTTCTTC; CDR3aa: CASSTKRGLAGVINEQFF; v_gene: TRBV19; j_gene: TRBJ2-1; d_gene: TRBD2; abundance: .
CDR3nt: TGCACCAGCAGCCAAGGAGAGGCCGCAAGCACAGATACGCAGTATTTT; CDR3aa: CTSSQGEAASTDTQYF; v_gene: TRBV1; j_gene: TRBJ2-3; d_gene: .; abundance: .
CDR3nt: TGTGCCAGCAGTTACTCTGGGACAGGAGACGCCTACGAGCAGTACTTC; CDR3aa: CASSYSGTGDAYEQYF; v_gene: TRBV6-5; j_gene: TRBJ2-7; d_gene: TRBD1; abundance: .
CDR3nt: TGCGCCAGCAGCCAAGGACTAGCGGGAGTTAACGGGGAGCTGTTTTTT; CDR3aa: CASSQGLAGVNGELFF; v_gene: TRBV4-1; j_gene: TRBJ2-2; d_gene: TRBD2; abundance: .
CDR3nt: TGTGCCAGTAGTATTGGCATAGACTATGGCTACACCTTC; CDR3aa: CASSIGIDYGYTF; v_gene: TRBV19; j_gene: TRBJ1-2; d_gene: .; abundance: .
CDR3nt: TGTGCCATCAGTGAGTCGACAGGCTATGGCTACACCTTC; CDR3aa: CAISESTGYGYTF; v_gene: TRBV10-3; j_gene: TRBJ1-2; d_gene: .; abundance: .
CDR3nt: TGTGCCAGCAGCTCACCCATCCCCGCGGAGGAGCTGTTTTTT; CDR3aa: CASSSPIPAEELFF; v_gene: TRBV28; j_gene: TRBJ2-2; d_gene: .; abundance: .
CDR3nt: TGTGCCAGCAGCTACCTTGGAGGGGCCTACGAGCAGTACTTC; CDR3aa: CASSYLGGAYEQYF; v_gene: TRBV7-9; j_gene: TRBJ2-7; d_gene: .; abundance: few
CDR3nt: TGCGCCAGCAGCTTTTCCCTCTCGACAGGGGAAATTTTGTACACCGGGGAGCTGTTTTTT; CDR3aa: CASSFSLSTGEILYTGELFF; v_gene: TRBV5-1; j_gene: TRBJ2-2; d_gene: TRBD1; abundance: once
CDR3nt: TGTGCCAGCAGTTTGGCAGGGGGAAAGAACACTGAAGCTTTCTTT; CDR3aa: CASSLAGGKNTEAFF; v_gene: TRBV28; j_gene: TRBJ1-1; d_gene: TRBD1; abundance: .